One and the same sample provided the 9 T cell receptor beta chains below, sequenced in a study of sequential checkpoint blockade in melanoma. Treatment of the sample: randomized to nivolumab then ipilimumab (arm A) or the reverse (arm B). The protocol was immunoSEQ multiplex PCR, while the TCRdb copy is restricted to in-frame clones and leaves out a portion. The sample shows around 8,800 clones, 24% of them seen only once. The source was tumor tissue (inferred from file names), collected from a patient given nivolumab and ipilimumab in sequence. All receptors come from a human donor with melanoma.

This clone was picked up a small number of times. V gene TRBV6-8 combines with J gene TRBJ1-6, with a tentative D call TRBD1 (6 bases). Trimming stripped 6 bases from V and 7 bases from J, with 10 bases between. The CDR3 spans 13 residues. CDR1 is MNHGY and CDR2 is SAAAGT in the germline V gene. CDR3: CASRDQGNSPLHF. CDR3 in DNA: TGTGCCAGCAGAGATCAGGGGAATTCACCCCTCCACTTT.

V is TRBV5-1 and J is TRBJ2-7; D is unclear. V lost 0 bases and J 3 bases, leaving 10 bases between the germline ends. CDR1 and CDR2 (germline): SGHRS, YFSETQ. This CDR3 has 14 residues. The CDR3 DNA is TGCGCCAGCAGCTTGGGGGGAACAGTCTACGAGCAGTACTTC. Its protein product is CASSLGGTVYEQYF.

The chain is built from TRBV30 and TRBJ2-7, with TRBD2 as a possible D gene (6 bases). The CDR3 sequence is 14 residues long. Germline CDR1 is GTSNPN and CDR2 is SVGIG (reference sequence). The V end lost 1 base, the J end lost 0 bases, and 10 bases lay between the germline ends. CDR3 sequence (DNA): TGTGCCTGGAGTGGAGGGAGGCCCTCCTACGAGCAGTACTTC. Translating it yields CAWSGGRPSYEQYF.

The chain recombines TRBV19 with TRBJ1-1, with 8 bases aligning to TRBD1. CDR1 and CDR2 from the germline V gene are LNHDA and SQIVND (reference sequence). The V and J ends lost 7 bases and 5 bases, in that order; junction bases with no gene match: 12. The CDR3 is 15 amino acids. In nucleotides, the CDR3 is TGTGCCAGTATGGGCAGGGGGCGCGAGAATACTGAAGCTTTCTTT. Protein: CASMGRGRENTEAFF.

The sample holds one count of this clone. The V gene is TRBV5-1, the J gene TRBJ2-7, with 10 bases identical to TRBD2. This CDR3 has 15 residues. From germline, CDR1 is SGHRS and CDR2 YFSETQ. Germline trimming cut 4 bases from V and 3 bases from J; bases unmatched to any gene: 7. The CDR3 nucleotides are TGCGCCAGCAGCCCGCTAGCGGGAGCAAACTACGAGCAGTACTTC. Protein product: CASSPLAGANYEQYF.

This clone was counted at least ten times. The genes are TRBV6-8 and TRBJ2-3; 8 nucleotides match TRBD2. Germline V gives CDR1 MNHGY, CDR2 SAAAGT. J gave up 0 bases and V 5 bases, and 7 bases lay outside the gene matches. The CDR3 totals 16 residues. The CDR3 region has the DNA TGTGCCAGCAGTGGGGAGCGGGAGACCAGCACAGATACGCAGTATTTT. Its translation is CASSGERETSTDTQYF.

This clone occurred a few times. The genes are TRBV11-3 and TRBJ2-1; D perhaps matches TRBD1 (6 bases). The CDR3 contains 15 residues. CDR1 is SGHNT and CDR2 is YENEEA in the germline V gene. V shed 1 base and J shed 9 bases, with 16 bases lying between them. The CDR3 loop reads CASSLGRGGRVEQFF. The DNA for the CDR3 is TGTGCCAGCAGCTTAGGGAGAGGGGGAAGGGTTGAGCAGTTCTTC.

This clone was picked up a small number of times. V usage is TRBV7-5 and J usage is TRBJ1-1; the table's D call of TRBD1 was not tested on the DNA. TRBV7-5 is deemed a pseudogene. The CDR3 length is 14 residues. The CDR3 DNA sequence: TGTGCCAGCAGCGCGGGTCAGGGGGACACTGAAGCTTTCTTT. Protein: CASSAGQGDTEAFF.

The chain links TRBV30 to TRBJ2-7; D is unresolved. The V end lost 3 bases, the J end lost 1 base, and 10 bases lay between the germline ends. From germline, CDR1 is GTSNPN and CDR2 SVGIG (reference sequence). CDR3 length: 13 amino acids. The CDR3 reads CAWRGLDSYEQYF. CDR3 in DNA: TGTGCCTGGAGAGGTCTGGATTCCTACGAGCAGTACTTC.